Listed below are T cell receptor beta chains from one sample, sequenced in a study of T-cell memory formation after mild COVID-19. TCRdb called the 5' RACE reads again in MiXCR, with one record for every CDR3 protein. The profile shows 180,000 or so distinct CDR3 sequences, roughly 11% of them singletons. Sequencing input: PBMCs or a T cell subset sorted from them (not recorded which). The receptors were gathered from a man aged 18 to 35 who had mild COVID-19 (a few samples of this study predate the infection). Cell type and time point are not known. Each CDR3 is given with its conserved first and last residue. Each record gives: D gene, V gene, clone size, CDR3 length, J gene, CDR3 protein, CDR3 DNA. D genes are given only for firm matches. Size values are once, few and many counts, or a class for expanded clones, and some rows have none.

>TRBD1|TRBV6-6|many|12|TRBJ2-1
CASRSQGNEQFF
TGTGCCAGCAGGTCACAGGGGAATGAGCAGTTCTTC
>.|TRBV12-3/TRBV12-4|few|13|TRBJ2-1
CASSNRSHSGKFF
TGTGCCAGCAGTAATCGATCGCATTCGGGGAAGTTCTTC
>.|TRBV7-3|many|13|TRBJ2-3
CASSWESTDTQYF
TGTGCCAGCAGCTGGGAATCCACAGATACGCAGTATTTT
>.|TRBV7-3|many|14|TRBJ2-6
CASSQGSGANVLTF
TGTGCCAGCAGCCAGGGGTCTGGGGCCAACGTCCTGACTTTC
>.|TRBV6-1|few|16|TRBJ1-4
CATRTGTPWRNEKLFF
TGTGCCACCAGAACCGGGACACCGTGGAGGAATGAAAAACTGTTTTTT
>TRBD1|TRBV5-4|.|15|TRBJ2-4
CASSPPGQSKNIQYF
TGTGCCAGCAGCCCACCGGGACAGTCCAAAAACATTCAGTACTTC
>TRBD2|TRBV6-5|.|13|TRBJ2-3
CASAWAGEDTQYF
TGTGCCAGCGCGTGGGCGGGGGAAGATACGCAGTATTTT
>.|TRBV18|.|15|TRBJ2-3
CASSPPSLATDTQYF
TGTGCCAGCTCACCACCGTCACTGGCCACAGATACGCAGTATTTT
>.|TRBV5-1|few|13|TRBJ2-7
CASSFVGTYEQYF
TGCGCCAGCAGCTTCGTCGGCACCTACGAGCAGTACTTC
>.|TRBV7-8|few|13|TRBJ1-2
CASSPDINYGYTF
TGTGCCAGCAGCCCGGATATAAACTATGGCTACACCTTC
>.|TRBV5-6|many|12|TRBJ2-1
CASSLRSNEQFF
TGTGCCAGCAGTCTCAGGTCGAATGAGCAGTTCTTC
>.|TRBV7-2|few|14|TRBJ2-3
CATHSRTSTDTQYF
TGTGCCACCCATAGCCGAACTAGCACAGATACGCAGTATTTT
>.|TRBV20-1|few|19|TRBJ1-5
CSARDLRVAGTFSNQPQHF
TGCAGTGCTAGAGATCTAAGGGTAGCAGGGACGTTTAGCAATCAGCCCCAGCATTTT
>TRBD1|TRBV5-1|.|15|TRBJ2-3
CASSLETGITDTQYF
TGCGCCAGCAGCTTGGAGACAGGGATCACAGATACGCAGTATTTT
>.|TRBV5-4|few|16|TRBJ2-3
CASSLVLTYSTDTQYF
TGTGCCAGCAGCTTGGTGCTTACGTATAGCACAGATACGCAGTATTTT
>TRBD1|TRBV20-1|.|14|TRBJ2-5
CSAGRTGGQETQYF
TGCAGTGCTGGAAGAACAGGGGGCCAAGAGACCCAGTACTTC
>TRBD1|TRBV5-1|few|15|TRBJ2-2
CASSSTGGYTGELFF
TGCGCCAGCAGCTCGACAGGGGGCTACACCGGGGAGCTGTTTTTT